A single TCR beta chain is shown here with its context. Its cognate antigen is unknown. This sample was included in a study of T-cell memory formation after mild COVID-19. The wider study: The study found TCR clusters largely donor specific. Broader study findings: In pre-infection memory, a portion of responding clones appeared, which suggested that cross-reactive memory joined. In second-wave clones peaking day 37, SARS-CoV-2 specificity remained unconfirmed. Clones contracting across day 15 to 85 had a balanced CD4/CD8 profile; later expanding clones leaned CD4+.

One entry per CDR3 protein, called by TCRdb with MiXCR from the 5' RACE reads. The table records about 160,000 distinct CDR3 sequences, about a third of them present only once. J was trimmed by 0 bases and V by 0 bases; bases with no gene match: 6. The CDR3 is 18 amino acids. Germline loops: CDR1 SGHRS, CDR2 YFSETQ. The sequenced sample was PBMCs or a T cell subset sorted from them (not recorded which). The source is an adult woman who had mild COVID-19 (a few samples of this study predate the infection). Cell type and time point are not known. This chain links TRBV5-1 with TRBJ2-3; 11 bases map to TRBD2. This CDR3 is CASSLGLAGRWSTDTQYF. The CDR3 DNA reads as TGCGCCAGCAGCTTGGGACTAGCGGGGAGATGGAGCACAGATACGCAGTATTTT.